Listed below are T cell receptor beta chains from one sample, sequenced in a study of T-cell memory formation after mild COVID-19. In TCRdb, the 5' RACE reads were re-called with MiXCR into one record per CDR3 protein. Found here are approximately 500,000 distinct CDR3 sequences, roughly 25% of them singletons; the top ten hold 12%. The sample consisted of PBMCs or a T cell subset sorted from them (not recorded which). The receptors originated from an adult woman who had mild COVID-19 (a few samples of this study predate the infection). Cell type and time point are not known. Each CDR3 is given with its conserved first and last residue. The D gene is left open where the match is weak.

j_call	d_call	v_call	cdr3_aa
TRBJ2-7	NA	TRBV12-3/TRBV12-4	CASSPKGRTVPNSYEQYF
TRBJ2-1	NA	TRBV7-8	CASSLNDFRGLNEQFF
TRBJ2-1	NA	TRBV7-9	CASSPRDLFRVSYNEQFF
TRBJ2-5	TRBD1	TRBV7-2	CASSRGTAETQYF
TRBJ2-1	NA	TRBV6-1	CASSEAEGGSYNEQFF
TRBJ1-2	NA	TRBV3-1	CASSVTRDTVNYGYTF
TRBJ2-2	NA	TRBV5-1	CASSLGSLLLRHTGELFF
TRBJ2-3	TRBD2	TRBV20-1	CSASLAGADTQYF
TRBJ2-2	TRBD2	TRBV9	CASSVASLAGDTGELFF
TRBJ2-7	TRBD1	TRBV5-1	CASSLEPGQGIPSSYEQYF
TRBJ1-2	TRBD1	TRBV27	CASSPRTGLGVNYTF
TRBJ1-3	NA	TRBV16	CASSQLGAGRGNTIYF
TRBJ2-7	NA	TRBV7-2	CASSLSEQYF
TRBJ2-1	TRBD2	TRBV6-2/TRBV6-3	CASSPTRGGAEQFF
TRBJ2-5	TRBD1	TRBV7-2	CASSRTGGYFQETQYF
TRBJ2-5	TRBD2	TRBV7-7	CASSRGTSQETQYF
TRBJ2-3	NA	TRBV6-2/TRBV6-3	CASSYRSTDTQYF
TRBJ2-1	TRBD2	TRBV12-3/TRBV12-4	CASSPSPPGREQFF
TRBJ1-2	NA	TRBV12-3/TRBV12-4	CASGPQGLRGYTF
TRBJ2-3	NA	TRBV5-1	CASTYTGDTQYF
TRBJ1-1	TRBD1	TRBV20-1	CSARDLGQGNTEAFF
TRBJ1-4	TRBD1	TRBV4-1	CASLGAYQGAREKLFF
TRBJ1-1	NA	TRBV28	CATLIGGTEAFF
TRBJ2-7	TRBD2	TRBV7-2	CASSSTSGSLYEQYF